The source of this T cell receptor beta chain is a study of blood T cells in healthy people across ages. General observations from the study: Observed TCR beta diversity showed a strong correlation with the percentage of naive T cells as measured by flow cytometry. Possibly, changes in expanded clonotypes were confounded because donor CMV status was unknown.

A sample-barcoded 5' primer and a J-beta primer mix were used in a second PCR of about 7 to 11 cycles. Via MiXCR, TCRdb re-called the 5' RACE reads, giving one row per CDR3 protein. The data show 800,000 to 950,000 distinct CDR3 sequences, 45% to 50% seen once. This clonotype was counted only a few times. Antigen specificity is unknown. Trimming took off 7 bases at V and 9 bases at J, with 20 bases between the two ends. Germline CDR1 SGHRS, CDR2 YFSETQ. The CDR3 has 14 residues. Sequenced input: blood. The chain recombines TRBV5-1 with TRBJ2-1, with TRBD2 as a possible D gene (5 bases). The TCR was taken from a young man in good health. CDR3 sequence: CASRLDWGTGEQFF. The DNA of the CDR3 is TGCGCCAGCCGACTGGACTGGGGAACGGGTGAGCAGTTCTTC.